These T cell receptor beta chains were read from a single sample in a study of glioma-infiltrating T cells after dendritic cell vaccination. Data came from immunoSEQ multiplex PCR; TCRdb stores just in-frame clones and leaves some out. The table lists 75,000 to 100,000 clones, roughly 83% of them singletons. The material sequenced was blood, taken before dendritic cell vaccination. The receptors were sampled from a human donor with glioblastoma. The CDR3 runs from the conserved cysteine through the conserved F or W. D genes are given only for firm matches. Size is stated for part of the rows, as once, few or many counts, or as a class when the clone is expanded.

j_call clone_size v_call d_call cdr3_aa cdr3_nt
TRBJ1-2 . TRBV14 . CASSRATANYGYTF TGTGCCAGCAGCCGAGCCACAGCTAACTATGGCTACACCTTC
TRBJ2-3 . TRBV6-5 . CASSTYGELTDTQYF TGTGCCAGCAGTACCTACGGGGAACTGACAGATACGCAGTATTTT
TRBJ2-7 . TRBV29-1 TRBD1 CSVGTVYEQYF TGCAGCGTAGGGACAGTCTACGAGCAGTACTTC
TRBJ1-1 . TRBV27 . CASSLSGRVTEAFF TGTGCCAGCAGTTTATCAGGGAGAGTCACTGAAGCTTTCTTT
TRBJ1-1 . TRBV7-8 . CASSPVRVDTEAFF TGTGCCAGCAGCCCCGTCCGGGTGGACACTGAAGCTTTCTTT
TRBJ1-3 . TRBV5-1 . CASSFADSGNTIYF TGCGCCAGCAGCTTCGCAGACTCTGGAAACACCATATATTTT
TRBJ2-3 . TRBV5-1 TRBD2 CASSSGLARPVDTQYF TGCGCCAGCAGCTCGGGACTAGCGCGTCCAGTTGATACGCAGTATTTT
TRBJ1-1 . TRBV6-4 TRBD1 CASRSEARTGLEAFF TGTGCCAGCAGGTCCGAAGCCCGGACAGGCCTAGAAGCTTTCTTT
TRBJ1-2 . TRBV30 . CAWVPIGGILGYTF TGTGCCTGGGTCCCAATCGGAGGGATCCTCGGCTACACCTTC
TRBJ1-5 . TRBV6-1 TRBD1 CASSDLFSGPDRDNQPQHF TGTGCCAGCAGTGACCTGTTTTCCGGCCCGGACAGGGACAATCAGCCCCAGCATTTT
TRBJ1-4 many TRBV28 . CASSRGVGWEKLFF TGTGCCAGCTCACGGGGGGTGGGATGGGAAAAACTGTTTTTT
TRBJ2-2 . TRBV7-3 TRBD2 CASSLYGTSNTGELFF TGTGCCAGCAGCTTATACGGGACTAGCAACACCGGGGAGCTGTTTTTT
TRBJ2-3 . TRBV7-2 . CASSLVAGASTDTQYF TGTGCCAGCAGCTTAGTTGCGGGGGCTAGCACAGATACGCAGTATTTT
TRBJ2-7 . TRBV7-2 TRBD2 CASSLVLAGGGEQYF TGTGCCAGCAGCTTAGTACTAGCGGGAGGGGGTGAGCAGTACTTC
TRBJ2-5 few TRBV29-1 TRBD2 CSVDISGAQETQYF TGCAGCGTTGATATTAGCGGGGCTCAAGAGACCCAGTACTTC
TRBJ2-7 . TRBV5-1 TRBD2 CASSPGLAKAEQYF TGCGCCAGCAGCCCGGGACTAGCGAAGGCCGAGCAGTACTTC
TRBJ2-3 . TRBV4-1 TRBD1 CASSRRQGSPSDTQYF TGCGCCAGCAGCCGCCGACAGGGAAGTCCCTCAGATACGCAGTATTTT
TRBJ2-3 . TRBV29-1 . CSVERAGTTDTQYF TGCAGCGTTGAACGGGCGGGAACGACAGATACGCAGTATTTT
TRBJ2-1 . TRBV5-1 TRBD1 CASSPDRATYNEQFF TGCGCCAGCAGCCCGGACAGGGCCACCTACAATGAGCAGTTCTTC
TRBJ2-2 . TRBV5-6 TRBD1 CASRRQGHTGELFF TGTGCCAGCAGACGACAGGGACACACCGGGGAGCTGTTTTTT
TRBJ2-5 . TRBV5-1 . CASSGAGWARETQYF TGCGCCAGCAGCGGGGCAGGGTGGGCTCGAGAGACCCAGTACTTC
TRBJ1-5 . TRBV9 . CASSVGGGGRDQPQHF TGTGCCAGCAGCGTAGGGGGCGGGGGAAGGGACCAGCCCCAGCATTTT
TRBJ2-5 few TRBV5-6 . CASSWTFQETQYF TGTGCCAGCAGCTGGACTTTCCAAGAGACCCAGTACTTC
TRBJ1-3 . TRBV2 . CASSEGGRSASGNTIYF TGTGCCAGCAGTGAAGGGGGCAGGAGCGCCTCTGGAAACACCATATATTTT
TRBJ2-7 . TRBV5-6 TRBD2 CASSPSGRGSYEQYF TGTGCCAGCAGCCCGAGCGGGAGGGGGTCCTACGAGCAGTACTTC
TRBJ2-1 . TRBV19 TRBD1 CASTLGQGSPREQFF TGTGCCAGTACCCTTGGACAGGGGTCCCCTCGCGAGCAGTTCTTC
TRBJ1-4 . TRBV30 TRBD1 CASDRWNEKLFF TGTGCCTCGGACAGGTGGAATGAAAAACTGTTTTTT
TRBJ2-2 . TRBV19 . CASSMGSVRTGELFF TGTGCCAGTAGTATGGGTAGCGTACGGACCGGGGAGCTGTTTTTT
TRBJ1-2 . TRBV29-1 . CSVLDRTSNYGYTF TGCAGCGTGCTAGACAGGACCTCTAACTATGGCTACACCTTC
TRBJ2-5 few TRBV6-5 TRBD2 CATRLARRETQYF TGTGCCACCCGACTAGCGAGGAGGGAGACCCAGTACTTC
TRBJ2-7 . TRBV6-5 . CASSSQVPSDEQYF TGTGCCAGTTCCAGCCAGGTCCCGTCGGACGAGCAGTACTTC
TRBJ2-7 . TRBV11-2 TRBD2 CASSSRGSTPTYEQYF TGTGCCAGCAGCTCTCGCGGGAGTACCCCTACCTACGAGCAGTACTTC
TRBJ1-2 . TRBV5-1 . CASSLVREGVPAGYTF TGCGCCAGCAGCTTGGTGCGGGAGGGGGTTCCGGCAGGCTACACCTTC
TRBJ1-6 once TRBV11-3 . CASSLFQGRYYNSPLHF TGTGCCAGCAGCTTATTTCAGGGGCGCTACTATAATTCACCCCTCCACTTT
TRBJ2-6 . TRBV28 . CASSLGTSGANVLTF TGTGCCAGCAGTTTAGGGACATCTGGGGCCAACGTCCTGACTTTC
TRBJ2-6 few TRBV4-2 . CASSQHSRAGTGANVLTF TGTGCCAGCAGCCAGCATTCAAGGGCAGGGACAGGGGCCAACGTCCTGACTTTC
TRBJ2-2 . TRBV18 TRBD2 CASSKTGSGGPNTGELFF TGTGCCAGCTCGAAAACGGGAAGCGGGGGGCCGAACACCGGGGAGCTGTTTTTT